This entry concerns a single T cell receptor beta chain. This clone was found once. This receptor's antigen is unknown. Within one base of it there is no much larger clone, and no base qualities were kept. V loses 7 bases, J loses 0 bases, and the germline ends lie 16 bases apart. From the cysteine up to the phenylalanine, the CDR3 has a length of 15 residues. Only the CDR3 DNA stays, 45 bases, in frame from base 1. Looking up the germline V gene yields CDR1 SGDLS and CDR2 YYNGEE. The source of the sample is a study of cytomegalovirus exposure and HLA in healthy donors (dated by TCRdb to the late 2010s). About the investigation overall: An earlier analysis of approximately 600 of the donors reported roughly 270 Gb of sequence data and approximately 110 million unique TCR beta sequences from roughly 180 million T cells. In a later genetic analysis, genome-wide SNP genotypes for about 55% of the 666 donors were used, and that subset was treated as a discovery cohort. Both class I and class II loci were covered by HLA typing, at four-digit resolution. In an earlier analysis of roughly 600 of the donors, high-throughput TCR beta sequencing was used to judge whether each TCR beta V gene segment behaved as functional or pseudogenic. Besides the first cohort of roughly 640 subjects, a separate validation cohort made up of over 100 different subjects was used. The later analysis used no new phenotypic data to find candidate immune exposures, relying instead on TCR beta sequences and their occurrence across donors. The number of donors typed differed by locus, with about 629-640 for A, B, C, DRB1 and DQB1, more than 500 for DQA1, about 610 for DPA1, and over 400 for DPB1. Across 300 to 400 genotyped donors of the cohort, an average of approximately 240,000 unique TCR beta nucleotide sequences per donor were sequenced, and roughly 20% of those sequences were non-productive. The study aimed to test whether cataloging public T cell receptors could reveal signatures of past pathogen exposure. Donor age, sex, ethnicity and CMV serostatus were collected together with the repertoire data. Four or five DR-DQ haplotypes were treated as single units for association and clustering because of strong linkage in the cohort. The genetic ancestry cluster associated with self-reported Caucasian donors included 80% to 90% of the roughly 360 genotyped donors. The study used immunosequencing to profile the T cell repertoires of 666 subjects and linked those repertoires to cytomegalovirus serostatus. All discovery cohort repertoires had been generated on a single sequencing platform. An early release that covered 500 to 800 HLA-typed donors contained approximately 300 gigabases of sequencing data and about 84 million unique TCR sequences. To predict cytomegalovirus infection status, the study brought together high-throughput TCR immunosequencing, statistical association of individual TCRs with disease status, and machine learning. A later analysis re-analyzed previously published TCR beta repertoires from 550 to 700 donors and added high-resolution HLA genotyping to study TCR occurrence patterns. General study outcomes and caveats: A further reported finding was that TCR beta sequences accurately predicted the HLA-A and HLA-B alleles for most subjects in the first cohort. Compared with equally common non-associated chains, HLA-associated TCR beta chains in a later analysis were more clonally expanded and had lower generation probabilities. Some IMGT-functional V segments, including TRBV6-2 and TRBV6-3, could not be told apart with the 87-base-pair reads, so those segments were excluded. Broadly in line with IMGT annotations, most TCR beta V segments showed up in productive rearrangements about 87% or about 30% of the time in an earlier analysis of roughly 590 of the donors. In a later genetic analysis, a missense DCLRE1C variant was associated with V-gene and J-gene trimming of TCR beta chains, and the association was replicated in an independent cohort. In a later analysis, TCR association rates were found to vary across HLA loci, with the most associated TCRs seen for DRB1 alleles and the fewest for HLA-C alleles. Specific HLA alleles were associated with 15,000 to 20,000 TCR beta sequences at a false discovery rate of 0.05 in a later analysis. A later analysis reported that several top co-occurrence clusters appeared linked to parvovirus B19, influenza, CMV and Epstein-Barr virus. The only immune exposure information available for the cohort was CMV serostatus. A cluster of highly shared sequence variants was judged likely to be a technical artifact of the sequencing pipeline. The study listed 170 or so TCR beta chains as associated with cytomegalovirus. While some public TCRs were present in many individuals, most TCR sequences turned up only very rarely across donors. In a later genetic analysis, fewer N-insertions in productive TCRs were reported among donors in an Asian-associated ancestry cluster than the roughly 640-donor mean. The earlier analysis of approximately 590 of the donors excluded 15 to 20 rarely observed V segments, including chromosome 9 orphons, because counts were too low. Three of the identified cytomegalovirus-associated TCR beta chains were confirmed in vitro to be specific for cytomegalovirus antigens. It was suggested by the authors that the approach could potentially be generalized to other disease states and immunological phenotypes. Correlated functional status among segregating V segments might be attributable to linkage disequilibrium, but an unknown experimental factor could not be ruled out. The classifier was reported to diagnose cytomegalovirus status with high specificity and sensitivity in both the original and validation cohorts. Strong co-occurrence of HLA alleles, especially DR and DQ, made assigning TCR associations to individual alleles difficult. In a later analysis, most CMV-associated TCR beta chains were found to appear HLA-restricted, with HLA associations seemingly driven largely by CMV exposure. In this cohort, only TCR beta chains were sequenced, and detectable features were limited by the absence of alpha or paired-chain data. Because HLA typing was unavailable for some donors at each locus, only the typed subset was used in association tests. Sequencing depth was assumed to be roughly uniform across donors in the presence/absence analyses, though that assumption may not hold.

The cohort comprised approximately 700 healthy bone marrow donors. At the time of sampling, every cohort member was nominally healthy, though immune exposures that went unrecorded were likely present. The donor was CMV seropositive and was included in the group of 270 or so seropositive cohort members. Every donor gave a peripheral blood sample, and the peripheral blood mononuclear cells from that sample were used for TCR beta sequencing. Genomic DNA was extracted from the blood cell samples with the Qiagen DNeasy Blood Extraction Kit. The receptor library was made with the immunoSEQ multiplex PCR assay. For the multiplex PCR, a mixture combining 60 forward primers for TCR Vbeta segments and 13 reverse primers for TCR Jbeta segments was used. The CDR3 region of rearranged TCR beta genes was amplified from genomic DNA with a multiplex PCR assay. The amplified TCR beta libraries were sequenced on the Illumina HiSeq System as 87-base-pair reads. As for how the authors treated the data: Across the 500 to 850 repertoires, a later analysis counted 78 million or so unique TCR beta chains, 9.5 million to 13 million of which were shared by at least two donors. A nearest-neighbor algorithm error-corrected the raw reads and collapsed the reads into unique sequences, merging closely related sequences to remove PCR and sequencing errors. CDR3 sequences were aligned to IMGT reference sequences to assign V, D and J gene segments. For a sequence to be retained, a match of at least six nucleotides was required to both a V gene segment and a J gene segment. A rearrangement was called productive if the CDR3 had no stop codons and remained in frame with V and J, and every other rearrangement was called non-productive. CDR3 was defined according to IMGT convention as the region running from the second conserved V-encoded cysteine to the conserved J-encoded phenylalanine. The earlier analysis of 587 of the donors excluded any sequence lacking an unambiguous match to a single V gene segment. In an earlier analysis of 587 of the donors, a V segment was called functional when productive rearrangements were above 56.7%, and segregating when the standard deviation between donors exceeded 5%. A statistical classification framework was built for diagnosing cytomegalovirus status from the catalog of TCR beta chain sequences. A later analysis assigned V and J genes by comparing TCR nucleotide sequences with IMGT/GENE-DB human TR gene sequences. The TCRdist pipeline was used in a later analysis to assign CDR3 sequences and most-parsimonious VDJ recombination scenarios. In a later analysis, each TCR beta chain was defined by its CDR3 amino acid sequence together with its V-gene family, and reads without a unique V-gene family were excluded. In a later analysis, fewer than 600 highly shared, low-generation-probability nucleotide sequences were removed to address suspected cross-contamination and a sequencing artifact. For each public chain, a later analysis derived a clonal expansion index from normalized ranks of inferred template counts within each repertoire. In a later analysis, generation probabilities were computed with a VDJ recombination model fitted to out-of-frame rearrangements, and the resulting probabilities were checked against IGoR. A later analysis scored TCR-TCR, TCR-HLA and TCR-CMV co-occurrence with hypergeometric tests, applying a repertoire-size bias correction to TCR pairs. In a later analysis, false discovery rates were estimated by permuting HLA or CMV assignments 20 times. A later analysis grouped co-occurring TCRs with DBSCAN, adding TCRdist sequence similarity when clustering within HLA-allele-positive subsets. Repertoires with fewer than 30,000 or more than 120,000 public chains, plus five repertoires with anomalous nucleotide sharing, were excluded from co-occurrence clustering. The table comes from immuneACCESS by way of TCRdb, which keeps in-frame sequences with V and J called. Part of the clones is missing from these tables; in studies checked, under half for an unresolved V gene and the rest for unknown reasons. The V and J calls and clone size come from that table; D and trimming were worked out from the DNA. A total of about 170,000 clones appear in this sample, about 81% of them only once. 0.9% to 1% of the sample belongs to the ten largest clones.

Sequencing was done on a sample of PBMCs. The origin of this receptor is a girl aged 2 to 10 in good health and CMV-seropositive. Here the chain combines TRBV9 and TRBJ1-1, and the D gene may be TRBD1, 5 bases matching. The CDR3: CASSDSGPMNTEAFF. In nucleotide form, the sequence is TGTGCCAGCTCAGATTCAGGGCCCATGAACACTGAAGCTTTCTTT.